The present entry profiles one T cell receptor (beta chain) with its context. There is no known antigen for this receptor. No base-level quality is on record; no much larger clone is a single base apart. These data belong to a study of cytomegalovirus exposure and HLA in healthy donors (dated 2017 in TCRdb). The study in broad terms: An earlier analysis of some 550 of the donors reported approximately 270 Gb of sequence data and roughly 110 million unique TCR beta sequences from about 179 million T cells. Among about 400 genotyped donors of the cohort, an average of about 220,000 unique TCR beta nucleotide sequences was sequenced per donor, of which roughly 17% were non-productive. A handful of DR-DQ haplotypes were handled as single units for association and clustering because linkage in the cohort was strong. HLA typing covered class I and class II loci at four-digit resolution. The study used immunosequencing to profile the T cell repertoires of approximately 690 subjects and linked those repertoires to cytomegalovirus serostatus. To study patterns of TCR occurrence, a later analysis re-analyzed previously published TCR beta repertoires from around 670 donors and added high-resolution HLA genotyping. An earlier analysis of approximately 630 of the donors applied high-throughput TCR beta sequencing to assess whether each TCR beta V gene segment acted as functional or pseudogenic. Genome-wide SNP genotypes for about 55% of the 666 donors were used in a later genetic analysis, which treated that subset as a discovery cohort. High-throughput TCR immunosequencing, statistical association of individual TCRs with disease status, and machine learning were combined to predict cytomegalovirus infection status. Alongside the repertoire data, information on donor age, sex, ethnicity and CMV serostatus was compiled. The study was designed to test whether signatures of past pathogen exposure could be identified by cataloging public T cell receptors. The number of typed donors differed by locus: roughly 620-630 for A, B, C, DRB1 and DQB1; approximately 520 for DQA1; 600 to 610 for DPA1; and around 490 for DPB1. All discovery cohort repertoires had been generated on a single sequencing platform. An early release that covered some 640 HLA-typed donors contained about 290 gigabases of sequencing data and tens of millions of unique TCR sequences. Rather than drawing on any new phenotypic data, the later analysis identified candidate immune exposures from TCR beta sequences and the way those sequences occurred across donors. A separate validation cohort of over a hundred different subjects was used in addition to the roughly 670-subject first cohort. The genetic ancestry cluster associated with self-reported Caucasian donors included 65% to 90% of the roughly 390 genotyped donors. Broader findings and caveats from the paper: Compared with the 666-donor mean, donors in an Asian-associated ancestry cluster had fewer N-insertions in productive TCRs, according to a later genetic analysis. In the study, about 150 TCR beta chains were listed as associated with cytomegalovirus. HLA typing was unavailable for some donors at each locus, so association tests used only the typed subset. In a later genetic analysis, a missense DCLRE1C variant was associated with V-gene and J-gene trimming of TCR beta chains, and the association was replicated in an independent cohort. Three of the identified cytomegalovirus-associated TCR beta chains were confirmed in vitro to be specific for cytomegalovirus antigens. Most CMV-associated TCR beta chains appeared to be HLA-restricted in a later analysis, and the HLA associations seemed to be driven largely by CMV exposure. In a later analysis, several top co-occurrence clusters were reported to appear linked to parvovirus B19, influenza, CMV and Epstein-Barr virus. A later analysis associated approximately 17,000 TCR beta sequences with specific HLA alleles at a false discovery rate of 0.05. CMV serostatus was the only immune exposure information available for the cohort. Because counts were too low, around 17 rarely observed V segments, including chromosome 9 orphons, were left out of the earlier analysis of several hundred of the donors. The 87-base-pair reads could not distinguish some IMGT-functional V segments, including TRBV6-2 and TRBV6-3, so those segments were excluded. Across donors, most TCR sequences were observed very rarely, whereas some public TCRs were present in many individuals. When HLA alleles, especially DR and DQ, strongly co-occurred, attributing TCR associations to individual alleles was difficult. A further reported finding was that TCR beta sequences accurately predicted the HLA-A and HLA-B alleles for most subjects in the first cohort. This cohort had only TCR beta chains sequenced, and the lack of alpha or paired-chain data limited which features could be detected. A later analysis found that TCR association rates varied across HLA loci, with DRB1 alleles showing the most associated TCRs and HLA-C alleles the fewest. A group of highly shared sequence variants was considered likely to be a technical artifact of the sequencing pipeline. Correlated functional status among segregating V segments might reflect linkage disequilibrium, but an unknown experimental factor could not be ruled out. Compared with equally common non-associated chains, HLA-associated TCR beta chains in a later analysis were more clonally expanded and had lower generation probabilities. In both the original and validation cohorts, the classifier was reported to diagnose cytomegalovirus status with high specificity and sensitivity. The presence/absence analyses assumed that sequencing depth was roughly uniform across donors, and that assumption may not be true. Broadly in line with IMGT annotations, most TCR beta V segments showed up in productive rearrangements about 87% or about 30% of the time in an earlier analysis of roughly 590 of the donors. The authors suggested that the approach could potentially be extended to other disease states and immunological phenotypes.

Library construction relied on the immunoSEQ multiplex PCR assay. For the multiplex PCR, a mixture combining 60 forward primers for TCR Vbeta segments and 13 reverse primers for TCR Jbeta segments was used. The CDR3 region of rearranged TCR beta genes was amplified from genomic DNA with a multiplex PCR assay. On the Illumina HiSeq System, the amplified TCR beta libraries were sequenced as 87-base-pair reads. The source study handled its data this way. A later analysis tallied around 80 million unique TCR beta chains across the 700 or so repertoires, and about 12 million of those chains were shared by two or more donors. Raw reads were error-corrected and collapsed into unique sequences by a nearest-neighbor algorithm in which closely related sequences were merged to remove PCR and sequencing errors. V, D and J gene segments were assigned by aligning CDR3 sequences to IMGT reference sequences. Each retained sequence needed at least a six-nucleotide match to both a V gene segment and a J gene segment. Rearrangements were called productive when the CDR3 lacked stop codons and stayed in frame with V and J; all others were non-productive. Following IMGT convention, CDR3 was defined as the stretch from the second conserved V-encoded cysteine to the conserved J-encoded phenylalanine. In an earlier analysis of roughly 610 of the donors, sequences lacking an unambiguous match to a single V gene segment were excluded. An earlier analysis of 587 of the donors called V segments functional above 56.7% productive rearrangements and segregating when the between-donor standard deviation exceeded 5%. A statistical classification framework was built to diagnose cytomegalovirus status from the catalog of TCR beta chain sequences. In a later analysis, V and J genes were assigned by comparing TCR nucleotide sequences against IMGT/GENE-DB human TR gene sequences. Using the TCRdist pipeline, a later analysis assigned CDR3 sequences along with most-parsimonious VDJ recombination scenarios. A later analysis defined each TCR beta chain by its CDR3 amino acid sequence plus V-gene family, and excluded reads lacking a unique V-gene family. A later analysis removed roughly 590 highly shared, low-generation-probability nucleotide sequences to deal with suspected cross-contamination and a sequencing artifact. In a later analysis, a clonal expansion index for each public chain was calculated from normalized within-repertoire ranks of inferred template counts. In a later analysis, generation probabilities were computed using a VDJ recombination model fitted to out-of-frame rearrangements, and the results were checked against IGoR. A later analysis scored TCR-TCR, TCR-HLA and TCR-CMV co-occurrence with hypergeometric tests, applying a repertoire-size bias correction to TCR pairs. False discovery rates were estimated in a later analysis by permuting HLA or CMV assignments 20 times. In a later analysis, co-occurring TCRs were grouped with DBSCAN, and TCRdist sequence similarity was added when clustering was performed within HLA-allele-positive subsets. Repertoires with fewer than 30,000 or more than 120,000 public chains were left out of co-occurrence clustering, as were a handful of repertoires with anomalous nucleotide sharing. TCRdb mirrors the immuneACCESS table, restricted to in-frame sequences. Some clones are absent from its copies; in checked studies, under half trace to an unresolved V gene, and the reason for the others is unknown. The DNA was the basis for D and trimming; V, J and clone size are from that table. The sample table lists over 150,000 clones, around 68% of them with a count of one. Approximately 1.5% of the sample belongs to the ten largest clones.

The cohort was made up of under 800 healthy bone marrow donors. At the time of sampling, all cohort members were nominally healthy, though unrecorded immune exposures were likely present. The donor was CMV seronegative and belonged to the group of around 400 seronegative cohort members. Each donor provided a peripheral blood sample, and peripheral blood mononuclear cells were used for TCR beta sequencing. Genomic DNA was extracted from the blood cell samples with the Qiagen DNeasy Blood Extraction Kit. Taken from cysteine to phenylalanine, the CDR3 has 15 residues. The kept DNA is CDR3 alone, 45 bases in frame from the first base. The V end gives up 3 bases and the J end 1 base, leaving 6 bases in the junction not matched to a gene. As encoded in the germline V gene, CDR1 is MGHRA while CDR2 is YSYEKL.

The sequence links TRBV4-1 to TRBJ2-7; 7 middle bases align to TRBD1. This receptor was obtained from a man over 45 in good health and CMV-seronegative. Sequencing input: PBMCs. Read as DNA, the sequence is TGCGCCAGCAGCCAGGCCGGGACAGCGTCCTACGAGCAGTACTTC. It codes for CASSQAGTASYEQYF.